Presented here are 2 T cell receptor beta chains from one specimen sequenced in a study of CD8 T cells in Susac syndrome. RNA totalling roughly 0.5 to 1 ug underwent reverse transcription with random hexamers. TCRdb re-called the immunoSEQ multiplex PCR reads with MiXCR, one entry per CDR3 protein. The sample records about 200,000 distinct CDR3 sequences, around 93% being singletons. The sequenced sample was CD4+ T cells from PBMCs. These receptor sequences come from a human donor with multiple sclerosis.

This clonotype occurred once. The V call is TRBV29-1, the J call TRBJ2-7, with TRBD2 matching over 7 bases. After removal of 7 bases from V and 2 bases from J, the junction contained 11 bases not matched to a gene. Germline V gives CDR1 SQVTM, CDR2 ANQGSEA. The CDR3 runs 14 residues. The CDR3 region is CSASSGDVPYEQYF. In DNA, the CDR3 is TGCAGCGCCTCTAGCGGTGACGTGCCCTACGAGCAGTACTTC.

This chain joins TRBV2 and TRBJ1-1; D gene ambiguous. This CDR3 contains 12 residues. V was shortened by 6 bases and J by 8 bases, with 13 bases between the two germline ends. Germline CDR1 SNHLY, CDR2 FYNNEI. This CDR3 is CASRDDNPEAFF. The CDR3 DNA follows: TGTGCCAGCAGAGACGACAACCCCGAAGCTTTCTTT.